This is a list of T cell receptor beta chains from one sample in a study of T cell responses to AZD1222 COVID-19 vaccine. Profiled with immunoSEQ multiplex PCR; TCRdb holds only in-frame clones, not every one. The sample carries 95,000 to 150,000 clones, more than 80% recorded once. The sample here was peripheral blood, taken on day 0 of AZD1222 vaccination. The receptors were gathered from an adult in good health. Each CDR3 is given with its conserved first and last residue. D genes are given only for firm matches. A clone size is listed for some rows: how often the clone was seen (once, few, many), or a class if it is expanded.

J: TRBJ1-2
V: TRBV6-5
D: TRBD1
size: -
DNA: TGTGCCAGCAGATTGGGACAGGGGGCGTCCTATGGCTACACCTTC
CDR3: CASRLGQGASYGYTF

J: TRBJ2-1
V: TRBV7-6
D: -
size: -
DNA: TGTGCCAGCAGCTTAGGCTTAGGTCTTTCCTACAATGAGCAGTTCTTC
CDR3: CASSLGLGLSYNEQFF

J: TRBJ2-5
V: TRBV7-3
D: -
size: -
DNA: TGTGCCAGCAGCCCCGGGACGGATCTCAGGGAGACCCAGTACTTC
CDR3: CASSPGTDLRETQYF

J: TRBJ2-5
V: TRBV18
D: -
size: -
DNA: TGTGCCAGCTCACCCGCGCTTAGCAGGGGAAAAGAGACCCAGTACTTC
CDR3: CASSPALSRGKETQYF

J: TRBJ1-6
V: TRBV9
D: TRBD1
size: -
DNA: TGTGCCAGCAGCCCGGGGACAGTTGTTACTAATTCACCCCTCCACTTT
CDR3: CASSPGTVVTNSPLHF

J: TRBJ2-7
V: TRBV27
D: TRBD2
size: -
DNA: TGTGCCAGCAGTTCCCGCCTAGCGGGCCCCTCCTACGAGCAGTACTTC
CDR3: CASSSRLAGPSYEQYF

J: TRBJ2-5
V: TRBV6-5
D: -
size: -
DNA: TGTGCCAGCAGTCCCTTGAGAGGGAGTCGAGAGACCCAGTACTTC
CDR3: CASSPLRGSRETQYF

J: TRBJ1-4
V: TRBV9
D: TRBD1
size: -
DNA: TGTGCCAGCAGCGTAGGAGGGACAGGGAAAAATGAAAAACTGTTTTTT
CDR3: CASSVGGTGKNEKLFF

J: TRBJ2-7
V: TRBV27
D: TRBD1
size: -
DNA: TGTGCCAGCAGTTCCCCGGGACAGGGGTACGAGCAGTACTTC
CDR3: CASSSPGQGYEQYF

J: TRBJ1-2
V: TRBV29-1
D: -
size: -
DNA: TGCAGCGTTGCCAGGCTGTTGGGACCAAACTATGGCTACACCTTC
CDR3: CSVARLLGPNYGYTF

J: TRBJ1-2
V: TRBV7-3
D: TRBD1
size: -
DNA: TGTGCCAGCAGCTTAATAGGGGGCGCGGGCTATGGCTACACCTTC
CDR3: CASSLIGGAGYGYTF

J: TRBJ2-1
V: TRBV27
D: -
size: -
DNA: TGTGCCAGCAGTTCACTGGGGATCCAGGGGCAGTTCTTC
CDR3: CASSSLGIQGQFF

J: TRBJ1-2
V: TRBV4-3
D: -
size: -
DNA: TGCGCCAGCAGCCAAGCAGGGGACTATGGCTACACCTTC
CDR3: CASSQAGDYGYTF

J: TRBJ2-7
V: TRBV5-1
D: -
size: -
DNA: TGCGCCAGCAGCCCGCGGCCGGGGGCCTACGAGCAGTACTTC
CDR3: CASSPRPGAYEQYF

J: TRBJ1-4
V: TRBV6-5
D: -
size: -
DNA: TGTGCCAGCAGCTTAGGGGGGGAAAAACTGTTTTTT
CDR3: CASSLGGEKLFF

J: TRBJ2-7
V: TRBV28
D: -
size: -
DNA: TGTGCCAGCAGTTCCCTGCATGAGAGCTACGAGCAGTACTTC
CDR3: CASSSLHESYEQYF

J: TRBJ2-3
V: TRBV28
D: TRBD2
size: -
DNA: TGTGCCAGCAGTTTAGGGACTAGCGGGTTCACAGATACGCAGTATTTT
CDR3: CASSLGTSGFTDTQYF

J: TRBJ2-1
V: TRBV7-2
D: TRBD2
size: -
DNA: TGTGCCAGCAGCTTAGTTGCGGGAGGTGAGCAGTTCTTC
CDR3: CASSLVAGGEQFF

J: TRBJ2-1
V: TRBV10-3
D: TRBD1
size: -
DNA: TGTGCCATCAGTCCGACAGGGGGCCCGTCCTACAATGAGCAGTTCTTC
CDR3: CAISPTGGPSYNEQFF

J: TRBJ1-6
V: TRBV13
D: -
size: -
DNA: TGTGCCAGCAGCTTAGGGGACAGCACTAATTCACCCCTCCACTTT
CDR3: CASSLGDSTNSPLHF

J: TRBJ2-7
V: TRBV18
D: TRBD1
size: -
DNA: TGTGCCAGCAGGGACAGGAGCTCCTACGAGCAGTACTTC
CDR3: CASRDRSSYEQYF

J: TRBJ2-5
V: TRBV5-1
D: -
size: -
DNA: TGCGCCAGCAGCTTGTTCACTAGCCAAGAGACCCAGTACTTC
CDR3: CASSLFTSQETQYF

J: TRBJ1-3
V: TRBV2
D: -
size: once
DNA: TGTGCCAGCAGTGAACGAGCAGGAATTGGAAACACCATATATTTT
CDR3: CASSERAGIGNTIYF

J: TRBJ1-3
V: TRBV30
D: -
size: -
DNA: TGTGCCTGGAGTGTACAAGGCCTCTCTGGAAACACCATATATTTT
CDR3: CAWSVQGLSGNTIYF

J: TRBJ1-2
V: TRBV5-1
D: -
size: -
DNA: TGCGCCAGCAGCTTGGAGGGTATGCCGAACTATGGCTACACCTTC
CDR3: CASSLEGMPNYGYTF

J: TRBJ2-3
V: TRBV15
D: -
size: -
DNA: TGTGCCACCAGCAGAGATCCCGCCGGGGGCGAAGCAGATACGCAGTATTTT
CDR3: CATSRDPAGGEADTQYF

J: TRBJ2-5
V: TRBV4-1
D: TRBD1
size: -
DNA: TGCGCCAGCACCGCCGGACAGGGGGCTTTAGAGACCCAGTACTTC
CDR3: CASTAGQGALETQYF

J: TRBJ2-1
V: TRBV6-5
D: TRBD2
size: -
DNA: TGTGCCAGCAGTCCTGAGCGGGGAACCTACAATGAGCAGTTCTTC
CDR3: CASSPERGTYNEQFF

J: TRBJ2-3
V: TRBV7-9
D: -
size: -
DNA: TGTGCCAGCAGCTTCAGTCTTACAGCTAGCACAGATACGCAGTATTTT
CDR3: CASSFSLTASTDTQYF

J: TRBJ2-3
V: TRBV27
D: -
size: few
DNA: TGTGCCAGCAGTTTGAGTCGAGGGGAGGGGGGGACAGATACGCAGTATTTT
CDR3: CASSLSRGEGGTDTQYF

J: TRBJ1-6
V: TRBV27
D: -
size: -
DNA: TGTGCCAGCAGGTCCCAGGGTTCACCCCTCCACTTT
CDR3: CASRSQGSPLHF

J: TRBJ1-2
V: TRBV6-1
D: -
size: -
DNA: TGTGCCAGCACTGAATGGCCTAACTATGGCTACACCTTC
CDR3: CASTEWPNYGYTF

J: TRBJ1-2
V: TRBV15
D: TRBD1
size: once
DNA: TGTGCCACCAGCACCGACAGGGCCGGAGAACCCGGCTACACCTTC
CDR3: CATSTDRAGEPGYTF

J: TRBJ2-2
V: TRBV24-1
D: -
size: -
DNA: TGTGCCGCCAGGACGAACACCGGGGAGCTGTTTTTT
CDR3: CAARTNTGELFF

J: TRBJ1-4
V: TRBV7-9
D: TRBD1
size: -
DNA: TGTGCCAGCAGCAAGGGTGGGAGCAGGGGGAGTGAAAAACTGTTTTTT
CDR3: CASSKGGSRGSEKLFF

J: TRBJ1-2
V: TRBV18
D: -
size: -
DNA: TGTGCCAGCTCACCGGGGAGGGCGGACTATGGCTACACCTTC
CDR3: CASSPGRADYGYTF

J: TRBJ2-1
V: TRBV4-3
D: -
size: -
DNA: TGCGCCAGCAGCCAAGGCAAAGGATACAATGAGCAGTTCTTC
CDR3: CASSQGKGYNEQFF

J: TRBJ2-1
V: TRBV27
D: TRBD1
size: -
DNA: TGTGCCAGCAGTTTAGGGACAGGTTACAATGAGCAGTTCTTC
CDR3: CASSLGTGYNEQFF

J: TRBJ1-5
V: TRBV9
D: -
size: -
DNA: TGTGCCAGCAGCCGATGGGGGGAGGGCAATCAGCCCCAGCATTTT
CDR3: CASSRWGEGNQPQHF

J: TRBJ1-2
V: TRBV30
D: -
size: -
DNA: TGTGCCTGGGGTGGCGGGGGCTATGGCTACACCTTC
CDR3: CAWGGGGYGYTF

J: TRBJ2-1
V: TRBV19
D: -
size: -
DNA: TGTGCCAGTACCCCCTTAGGTGGGTTGGGGGTGGTGGAGGGTGAGCAGTTCTTC
CDR3: CASTPLGGLGVVEGEQFF

J: TRBJ2-5
V: TRBV5-1
D: TRBD2
size: -
DNA: TGCGCCAGCAGCCTTAATCTAGCGGCCCAAGAGACCCAGTACTTC
CDR3: CASSLNLAAQETQYF

J: TRBJ2-3
V: TRBV6-6
D: -
size: -
DNA: TGTGCCAGCAGTCACCCGGGAGCCCCGATAAGGGGAGATACGCAGTATTTT
CDR3: CASSHPGAPIRGDTQYF

J: TRBJ2-5
V: TRBV7-9
D: -
size: -
DNA: TGTGCCAGCAGCCCACAGGGAGGTCCGGGGGAGACCCAGTACTTC
CDR3: CASSPQGGPGETQYF

J: TRBJ2-1
V: TRBV5-1
D: -
size: -
DNA: TGCGCCAGCACCCGTGGGGGCGGGAGCGGTTCCTACAATGAGCAGTTCTTC
CDR3: CASTRGGGSGSYNEQFF

J: TRBJ1-1
V: TRBV5-6
D: -
size: -
DNA: TGTGCCAGCAGCCCGAGGGGTTCAGGGAACACTGAAGCTTTCTTT
CDR3: CASSPRGSGNTEAFF

J: TRBJ2-7
V: TRBV4-1
D: -
size: -
DNA: TGCGCCAGCAGTCCAGGGGATCGGTACGAGCAGTACTTC
CDR3: CASSPGDRYEQYF

J: TRBJ1-2
V: TRBV29-1
D: -
size: -
DNA: TGCAGCGTTGACATAGGTTATTGGAGTGGCTACACCTTC
CDR3: CSVDIGYWSGYTF

J: TRBJ2-1
V: TRBV2
D: -
size: -
DNA: TGTGCCAGCAGTGGACCGCGGGCCCTTTGGAATGAGCAGTTCTTC
CDR3: CASSGPRALWNEQFF

J: TRBJ2-7
V: TRBV3-1/TRBV3-2
D: TRBD2
size: -
DNA: TGTGCCAGCAGTCAACTAGCGGGAGGGGAGCAGTACTTC
CDR3: CASSQLAGGEQYF

J: TRBJ1-5
V: TRBV28
D: -
size: -
DNA: TGTGCCAGCAGGTTGGAAGACGGGCAGCCCCAGCATTTT
CDR3: CASRLEDGQPQHF